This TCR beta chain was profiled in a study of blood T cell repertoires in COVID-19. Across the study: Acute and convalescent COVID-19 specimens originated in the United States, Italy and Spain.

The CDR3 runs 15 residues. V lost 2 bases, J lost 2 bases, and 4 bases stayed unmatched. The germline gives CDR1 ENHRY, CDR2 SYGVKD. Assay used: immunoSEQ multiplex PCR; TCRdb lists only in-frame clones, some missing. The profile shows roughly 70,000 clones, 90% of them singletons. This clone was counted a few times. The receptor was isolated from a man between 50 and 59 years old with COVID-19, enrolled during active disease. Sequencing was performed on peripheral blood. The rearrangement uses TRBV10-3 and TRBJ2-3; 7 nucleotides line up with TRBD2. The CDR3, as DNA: TGTGCCATCAGTGAGGATGGGGGGGACACAGATACGCAGTATTTT. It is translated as CAISEDGGDTDTQYF.